The sequence of this T cell receptor (beta chain) was determined in a study of blood T cell repertoires in COVID-19. For the study at large: T cells, B-cell-depleted T cells, or PBMCs provided the cDNA or gDNA that served as material.

Source study methods: Cell counts per sample came from amplifying reference gene primers. Measured with immunoSEQ multiplex PCR; TCRdb has only the in-frame clones, and not every one. V and J calls and clone size are those listed in that table; D and trimming were worked out from the DNA. The data contain around 200,000 clones, approximately 90% of them singletons. V lost 1 base to trimming and J lost 6 bases, with 16 bases between them. The CDR3 spans 16 residues. In germline, CDR1 is LNHDA, CDR2 SQIVND (reference sequence). Sequencing was performed on peripheral blood. The clonotype was recovered from a man in his 60s who had recovered from COVID-19. The chain carries TRBV19 and TRBJ1-5; tentatively, D is TRBD1 (5 bases). CDR3 nucleotide sequence: TGTGCCAGTAGTATAGGCGGAGCGGGGGTCAGTCAGCCCCAGCATTTT. Its translation is CASSIGGAGVSQPQHF. Combining the CDR3 with reference TRBV19 and TRBJ1-5 gives the whole variable domain DGGITQSPKYLFRKEGQNVTLSCEQNLNHDAMYWYRQDPGQGLRLIYYSQIVNDFQKGDIAEGYSVSREKKESFPLTVTSAQKNPTAFYLCASSIGGAGVSQPQHFGDGTRLSIL.